The rows below give T cell receptor beta chains drawn from one sample of a study of brain T cells in children with intractable seizures. Method: immunoSEQ multiplex PCR; TCRdb's copy keeps in-frame clones and lacks some. The sample shows tens of thousands of clones, around 96% of them seen only once. The sample was peripheral blood, taken at surgery. Receptors originate from a boy younger than two with focal cortical dysplasia and intractable seizures. Both conserved end residues are part of each CDR3. A D gene is named only where the DNA matches it firmly.

V,D,J,DNA,CDR3
TRBV2,NA,TRBJ2-1,TGTGCCAGCAGTGAAGCTGAAAATGAGCAGTTCTTC,CASSEAENEQFF
TRBV19,NA,TRBJ1-2,TGTGCCAGTAGTATTGGTGTTAACTATGGCTACACCTTC,CASSIGVNYGYTF
TRBV19,TRBD2,TRBJ2-3,TGTGCCAGTAGTATAGATCCCGGGAGGGGCACAGATACGCAGTATTTT,CASSIDPGRGTDTQYF
TRBV6-6,NA,TRBJ2-3,TGTGCCAGCAGTTCCGGACAGTGGGGGACAGATACGCAGTATTTT,CASSSGQWGTDTQYF
TRBV6-6,TRBD2,TRBJ2-5,TGTGCCAGCAGCCGAGGCTATGGACTAGCGGGGCTACAAGAGACCCAGTACTTC,CASSRGYGLAGLQETQYF
TRBV28,NA,TRBJ2-5,TGTGCCAGCAGTTTTGCCCGGCGCCAAGAGACCCAGTACTTC,CASSFARRQETQYF
TRBV9,TRBD2,TRBJ2-3,TGTGCCAGCAGCGATGGGTCGGGGGCTAGCGGGAGGGCCGGGGATACGCAGTATTTT,CASSDGSGASGRAGDTQYF
TRBV12-3/TRBV12-4,NA,TRBJ1-2,TGTGCCAGCAGTTTAGGAGTCTATGGCTACACCTTC,CASSLGVYGYTF
TRBV19,NA,TRBJ1-1,TGTGCCAGTAGCCTCGGGCGGACTGAAGCTTTCTTT,CASSLGRTEAFF
TRBV5-6,NA,TRBJ2-3,TGTGCCAGCAGCTTGCAGACGGGAGCCGCAGATACGCAGTATTTT,CASSLQTGAADTQYF
TRBV27,TRBD1,TRBJ1-6,TGTGCCACGGCATTTGGGACAGGGGTTGGAAATTCACCCCTCCACTTT,CATAFGTGVGNSPLHF
TRBV27,TRBD2,TRBJ2-1,TGTGCCAGCAGTTTTTGGGGGGGCTACAATGAGCAGTTCTTC,CASSFWGGYNEQFF
TRBV25-1,NA,TRBJ2-2,TGTGCCAGCAGTGAACGGGGGTTCGGGGAGCTGTTTTTT,CASSERGFGELFF
TRBV9,NA,TRBJ2-2,TGTGCCAGCAGCGTAGACGTGAACACCGGGGAGCTGTTTTTT,CASSVDVNTGELFF
TRBV27,NA,TRBJ1-2,TGTGCCAGCAGTTCCTACTCAGGGTCAAACTATGGCTACACCTTC,CASSSYSGSNYGYTF
TRBV19,NA,TRBJ2-7,TGTGCCAGTAGTATAGGAGCAGGGACGGGCTACGAGCAGTACTTC,CASSIGAGTGYEQYF